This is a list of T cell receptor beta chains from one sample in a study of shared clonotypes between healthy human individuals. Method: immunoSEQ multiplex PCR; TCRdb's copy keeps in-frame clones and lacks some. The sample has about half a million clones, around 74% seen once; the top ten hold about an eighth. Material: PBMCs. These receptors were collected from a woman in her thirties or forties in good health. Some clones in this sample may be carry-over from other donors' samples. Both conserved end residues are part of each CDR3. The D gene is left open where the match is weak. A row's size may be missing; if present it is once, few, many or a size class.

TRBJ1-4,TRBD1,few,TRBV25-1,TGTGCCAGCAGTGCCTCCAGGGGGGACTGGGAAAAACTGTTTTTT,CASSASRGDWEKLFF
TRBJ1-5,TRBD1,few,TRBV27,TGTGCCAGCAGTTCACAGGGGAGGCAGCCCCAGCATTTT,CASSSQGRQPQHF
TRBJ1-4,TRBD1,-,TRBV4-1,TGCGCCAGCAGCCCCACCGGGACAGGGGCAACTAATGAAAAACTGTTTTTT,CASSPTGTGATNEKLFF
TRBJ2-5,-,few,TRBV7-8,TGTGCCAGCAGCCAAGACCGGGAGACCCAGTACTTC,CASSQDRETQYF
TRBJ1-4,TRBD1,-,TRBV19,TGTGCCAGTAGTAAGGACAGGGGAAGAAATGAAAAACTGTTTTTT,CASSKDRGRNEKLFF
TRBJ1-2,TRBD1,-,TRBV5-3,TGTGCCAGAAGCACCATTTCCCCCGAGACAGGGGGCTATGGCTACACCTTC,CARSTISPETGGYGYTF
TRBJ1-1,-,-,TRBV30,TGTGCCTGGACAGAGCGGACTGAAGCTTTCTTT,CAWTERTEAFF
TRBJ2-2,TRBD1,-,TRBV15,TGTGCCACCAGCAAACGGACAGGAACGAACACCGGGGAGCTGTTTTTT,CATSKRTGTNTGELFF
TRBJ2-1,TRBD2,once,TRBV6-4,TGTGCCAGCAGTACCCTAGCGGGAGGAAGATACAATGAGCAGTTCTTC,CASSTLAGGRYNEQFF
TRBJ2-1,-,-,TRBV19,TGTGCCAGTAGTATAGAGGCAGGGGCCTACAATGAGCAGTTCTTC,CASSIEAGAYNEQFF
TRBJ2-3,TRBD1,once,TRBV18,TGTGCCAGCTCGCCGACAGGGAGCACAGATACGCAGTATTTT,CASSPTGSTDTQYF
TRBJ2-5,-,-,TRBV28,TGTGCCAGCAGTTTAAACGGGGTACAAGAGACCCAGTACTTC,CASSLNGVQETQYF
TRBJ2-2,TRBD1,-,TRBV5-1,TGCGCCAGCAGCTTGACGGACAGGGTCACCGGGGAGCTGTTTTTT,CASSLTDRVTGELFF
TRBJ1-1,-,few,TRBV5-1,TGCGCCAGCAGCTTGGATAGAAGCATGAACACTGAAGCTTTCTTT,CASSLDRSMNTEAFF
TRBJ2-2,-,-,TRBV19,TGTGCCAGTAGTAACTCGGCCGACACCGGGGAGCTGTTTTTT,CASSNSADTGELFF
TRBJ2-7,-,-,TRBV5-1,TGCGCCAGCAGCTTCGATGGGACAACCTCCTACGAGCAGTACTTC,CASSFDGTTSYEQYF
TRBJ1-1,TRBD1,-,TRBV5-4,TGTGCCAGCAGGACCGACAGGGACACTGAAGCTTTCTTT,CASRTDRDTEAFF
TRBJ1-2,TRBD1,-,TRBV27,TGTGCCAGCAAACCCCCAGGGGGTATGTATGGCTACACCTTC,CASKPPGGMYGYTF
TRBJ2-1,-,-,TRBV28,TGTGCCAGCAGCGGCGGACTAATATACAATGAGCAGTTCTTC,CASSGGLIYNEQFF
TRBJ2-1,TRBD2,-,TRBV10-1,TGCGCCAGCAGCCGGACTAGTGGGAATGAGCAGTTCTTC,CASSRTSGNEQFF
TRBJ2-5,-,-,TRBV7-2,TGTGCCAGCAGCTCGGACACAACGTACCAAGAGACCCAGTACTTC,CASSSDTTYQETQYF
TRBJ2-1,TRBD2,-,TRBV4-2,TGTGCCAGCAGCCAGACGGGTGGGCAGCGGGAGAAGTTCTTC,CASSQTGGQREKFF
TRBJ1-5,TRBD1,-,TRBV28,TGTGCCAGCACTCCGACAGGGTTGAGCAATCAGCCCCAGCATTTT,CASTPTGLSNQPQHF
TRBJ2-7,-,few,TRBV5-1,TGCGCCAGCAGGAGGGACGGCTACGAGCAGTACTTC,CASRRDGYEQYF
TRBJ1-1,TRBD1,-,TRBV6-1,TGTGCCAGTGTATTCGGGACAGGGGTTACTGAAGCTTTCTTT,CASVFGTGVTEAFF
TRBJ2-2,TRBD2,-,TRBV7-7,TGTGCTAGCAGCCCTAGCGGGGTGCGGACCGGGGAGCTGTTTTTT,CASSPSGVRTGELFF
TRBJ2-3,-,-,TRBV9,TGTGCCAGCAGCGTAGTGGGCGGGACTAGCACAGATACGCAGTATTTT,CASSVVGGTSTDTQYF
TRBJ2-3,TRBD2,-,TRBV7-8,TGTGCCAGCAGCCCCCGGACTAGCGGGTCCCATAGGGGTACGCAGTATTTT,CASSPRTSGSHRGTQYF
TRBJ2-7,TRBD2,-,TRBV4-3,TGCGCCAGCAGCGGCGGACTAGCGGGGACCTACGAGCAGTACTTC,CASSGGLAGTYEQYF
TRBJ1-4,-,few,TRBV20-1,TGCAGTGGGTATAGTAATGAAAAACTGTTTTTT,CSGYSNEKLFF
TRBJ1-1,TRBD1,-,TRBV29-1,TGCAGCGTTCCGGGACAGGGGGTTTTGAACACTGAAGCTTTCTTT,CSVPGQGVLNTEAFF
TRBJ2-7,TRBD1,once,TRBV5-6,TGTGCCACCTCGACAGGGTCCTACGAGCAGTACTTC,CATSTGSYEQYF
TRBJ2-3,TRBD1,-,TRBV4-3,TGCGCCAGCAGCCAAGTGACAGGGGCTTACAGAGATACGCAGTATTTT,CASSQVTGAYRDTQYF
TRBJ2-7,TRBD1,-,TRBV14,TGTGCCAGCAGCCAAAGACAGGGAACCTACGAGCAGTACTTC,CASSQRQGTYEQYF
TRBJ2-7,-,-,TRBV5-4,TGTGCCAGCAGCTTGGGTGTGAGCTCCTACGAGCAGTACTTC,CASSLGVSSYEQYF
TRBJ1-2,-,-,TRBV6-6,TGTGCCATCAGTGAGGACCCTAACTATGGCTACACCTTC,CAISEDPNYGYTF
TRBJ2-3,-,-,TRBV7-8,TGTGCCAGCAGCTTAGTGGGGGGGCCCCTCTCGACGCAGTATTTT,CASSLVGGPLSTQYF
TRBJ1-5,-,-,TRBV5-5,TGTGCCAGCAGCTTTGGATTTGGTCGTAGCAATCAGCCCCAGCATTTT,CASSFGFGRSNQPQHF
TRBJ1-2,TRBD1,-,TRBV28,TGTGCCAGCACAACAGGGGGCAACTATGGCTACACCTTC,CASTTGGNYGYTF
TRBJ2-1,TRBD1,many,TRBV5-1,TGCGCCAGCAGCCCCGGACAGGGGACGTACAATGAGCAGTTCTTC,CASSPGQGTYNEQFF
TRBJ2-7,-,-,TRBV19,TGTGCCAGTAGTATTAGGGGTCAGGGGCCTGCCTACGAGCAGTACTTC,CASSIRGQGPAYEQYF
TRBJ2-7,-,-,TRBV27,TGTGCCAGCCGACGGACACCGAGCTCCTACGAGCAGTACTTC,CASRRTPSSYEQYF
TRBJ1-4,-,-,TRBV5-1,TGCGCCAGCAGCCCGGAAGGGGACTCAACTAATGAAAAACTGTTTTTT,CASSPEGDSTNEKLFF
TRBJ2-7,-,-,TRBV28,TGTGCCAGCAGAGACGGGAGTAACTACGAGCAGTACTTC,CASRDGSNYEQYF
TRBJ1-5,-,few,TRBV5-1,TGCGCCAGCAGCTTGGAAGGGGGGGTGGAGCCCCAGCATTTT,CASSLEGGVEPQHF
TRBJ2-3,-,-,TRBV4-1,TGCGCCAGCAGCCCCCTCCCCGGCCCGACAGATACGCAGTATTTT,CASSPLPGPTDTQYF
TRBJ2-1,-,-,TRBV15,TGTGCCACCAGCAGAGTTATTAGCGGCCTTGGAGATGAGCAGTTCTTC,CATSRVISGLGDEQFF
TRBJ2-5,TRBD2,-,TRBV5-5,TGTGCCAGCAGCGTGACTAGCTCGCAAGAGACCCAGTACTTC,CASSVTSSQETQYF
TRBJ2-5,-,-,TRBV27,TGTGCCAGCAGCATTGGGGCAGTCCAAGAGACCCAGTACTTC,CASSIGAVQETQYF
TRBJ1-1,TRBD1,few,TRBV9,TGTGCCAGCAGCGTTTCAGGGGGCAGGGGTGAAGCTTTCTTT,CASSVSGGRGEAFF
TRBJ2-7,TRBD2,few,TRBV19,TGTGCCAGTAGTATCGCGGCGGGAGGCTGGAACGAGCAGTACTTC,CASSIAAGGWNEQYF
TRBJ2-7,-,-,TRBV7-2,TGTGCCAGCAGCTTAGGCCCAACTTTCTCCTACGAGCAGTACTTC,CASSLGPTFSYEQYF
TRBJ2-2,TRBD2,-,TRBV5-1,TGCGCCAGCAGCTTGGTAGCGGGAGATAGGACCGGGGAGCTGTTTTTT,CASSLVAGDRTGELFF
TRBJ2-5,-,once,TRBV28,TGTGCCAGCAAAGTGGACCACGGGGTAGGAGAGACCCAGTACTTC,CASKVDHGVGETQYF